This is a list of T cell receptor beta chains from one sample in a study of technical replicates of blood from several donors. TCRdb's table, derived via immunoSEQ multiplex PCR, lists solely in-frame clones and lacks some. The data hold roughly 50,000 clones, with roughly 95% observed a single time. The sequenced material came from PBMCs. These receptors all come from a human donor in good health. Some clones in this sample may be carry-over from other donors' samples. The CDR3 runs from the conserved cysteine through the conserved F or W. The D gene is left open where the match is weak. Clone size is shown for a subset of rows, as once, few, many or a class of expanded clone.

TRBJ2-7 TRBV12-2 NA NA TGTGCAAGTCGCGAGAAAGCGGGAAAATACTACGAGCAGTACTTC CASREKAGKYYEQYF
TRBJ2-5 TRBV11-2 few TRBD2 TGTGCCAGCAGCTCTCGGACTAGCGGGAGGGCGTACCAAGAGACCCAGTACTTC CASSSRTSGRAYQETQYF
TRBJ2-3 TRBV19 NA TRBD2 TGTGCCAGTAGTATCCTAGCGGGAGTGGGGCAGGATACGCAGTATTTT CASSILAGVGQDTQYF
TRBJ1-2 TRBV10-3 NA NA TGTGCCATCAGTGAGGGATCAGGAGGGTATCGTCTGCGTGGCTACACCTTC CAISEGSGGYRLRGYTF
TRBJ2-1 TRBV4-3 NA TRBD2 TGCGCCAGCAGCCAGAGACTAGCGGGGTACTACAATGAGCAGTTCTTC CASSQRLAGYYNEQFF
TRBJ2-7 TRBV6-5 few NA TGTGCCAGCAGTTCCGAACTAGCGCCAGGGGTCTACGAGCAGTACTTC CASSSELAPGVYEQYF
TRBJ1-1 TRBV29-1 NA TRBD1 TGCAGCGCGGGAGGGGGCAGTTTTGGAGCTTTCTTT CSAGGGSFGAFF
TRBJ2-3 TRBV13 NA NA TGTGCCAGCAGCTTTTTGGGAGGGGGGGCAAATACGCAGTATTTT CASSFLGGGANTQYF
TRBJ2-3 TRBV7-3 NA TRBD1 TGTGCCAGCAGCTTGACAGGGGGCGCAGGAGATACGCAGTATTTT CASSLTGGAGDTQYF
TRBJ1-5 TRBV28 NA NA TGTGCCAGCAGTTTTGGGGCCCTAAATCAGCCCCAGCATTTT CASSFGALNQPQHF
TRBJ2-7 TRBV7-2 NA TRBD2 TGTGCCAGCAAGGCGGGAGGACTCTACGAGCAGTACTTC CASKAGGLYEQYF
TRBJ1-6 TRBV5-1 NA TRBD1 TGCGCCAGCAGCGCAGGGACAGGAGCCAATTCACCCCTCCACTTT CASSAGTGANSPLHF
TRBJ2-1 TRBV13 NA TRBD2 TGTGCCAGCAGCTTAGGACTAGCGGGGGTCCCCCGCTACAATGAGCAGTTCTTC CASSLGLAGVPRYNEQFF
TRBJ2-7 TRBV15 few TRBD2 TGTGCCACCAGCAGTGAACCAACTAGCGGGAGAACCGGGCAGTACTTC CATSSEPTSGRTGQYF
TRBJ2-2 TRBV7-9 NA TRBD2 TGTGCCAGCAGTGATGGGGGGGTCACCGGGGAGCTGTTTTTT CASSDGGVTGELFF
TRBJ1-1 TRBV4-1 NA NA TGCGCCAGCAGCCAAGAACCCTTTCCGGGAAGGAACACTGAAGCTTTCTTT CASSQEPFPGRNTEAFF